These 25 T cell receptor beta chains were sequenced from one sample in a study of regulatory T cells in long-lasting Graves disease. Time point given: persistent/refractory GD, antithyroid drugs over 5 years with positive TRAb. PBMC-derived RNA was used for the TCR library. Libraries of TCR beta came from iRepertoire HTBI primers plus Arm-PCR of CDR3 regions. TCRdb called the multiplex PCR reads again in MiXCR, with one record for every CDR3 protein. The repertoire consists of roughly 700,000 distinct CDR3 sequences, with approximately 31% occurring once and the leading ten covering roughly 46%. This specimen was peripheral blood mononuclear cells (PBMCs), taken when the disease was refractory, from a patient treated with antithyroid drugs. Every receptor here comes from a female donor with Graves disease.

The CDR3 loop reads CASRQLSGTYNEQFF. The CDR3 DNA reads TGTGCCAGCAGACAACTTAGCGGGACCTACAATGAGCAGTTCTTC. The chain employs TRBV2 and TRBJ2-1; 8 positions match TRBD2. V lost 6 bases, J lost 2 bases, and 6 bases stayed unmatched. Germline CDR1 and CDR2: SNHLY and FYNNEI. This CDR3 region has 15 residues.

This clonotype turned up a few times. The chain has TRBV3-1 and TRBJ2-2; D ambiguous. The CDR3 has 13 amino acids. Germline lookup yields CDR1 LGHDT and CDR2 YNNKEL (reference sequence). Trimming shortened V by 2 bases and J by 4 bases, and 5 bases separated the two germline ends. The CDR3 protein is CASSQMGTGELFF. CDR3 sequence (DNA): TGTGCCAGCAGCCAAATGGGCACCGGGGAGCTGTTTTTT. Complete variable domain (other parts from reference TRBV3-1 and TRBJ2-2): DTAVSQTPKYLVTQMGNDKSIKCEQNLGHDTMYWYKQDSKKFLKIMFSYNNKELIINETVPNRFSPKSPDKAHLNLHINSLELGDSAVYFCASSQMGTGELFFGEGSRLTVL.

The V and J genes are TRBV7-3 and TRBJ2-2, with D perhaps TRBD2 (5 bases). CDR1 SGHTA and CDR2 FQGTGA come from the germline V gene. The length of the CDR3 is 17 residues. V was trimmed by 4 bases and J by 6 bases, leaving 21 bases between them. The chain's CDR3 is CASSSMHMGKEAGELFF. CDR3 nucleotides: TGTGCCAGCAGCTCCATGCATATGGGAAAGGAGGCCGGGGAGCTGTTTTTT.

This clonotype was picked up many times. The genes are TRBV28 and TRBJ2-5, with D maybe TRBD2 (5 bases). The germline CDR1 and CDR2 sequences are MDHEN and SYDVKM. Trimming shortened V by 2 bases and J by 4 bases, and 17 bases separated the two germline ends. The CDR3 consists of 16 residues. The CDR3 bases are TGTGCCAGCAGTTTAAGTGGCCTAGCTAATCGAGAGACCCAGTACTTC. Translated: CASSLSGLANRETQYF.

The chain is built from TRBV28 and TRBJ2-7; 9 nucleotides match TRBD2. CDR1 and CDR2 from the germline V gene are MDHEN and SYDVKM. The V segment lost 7 bases and the J segment 4 bases; nucleotides outside the gene matches: 20. The CDR3 is 18 amino acids. The CDR3 DNA reads TGTGCCAGCACCCTCTCCGGGGGGGCGGGAGGGCCGGGTTACGAGCAGTACTTC. Amino acid sequence: CASTLSGGAGGPGYEQYF.

This clonotype is a singleton in its sample. This may arise from a read error, as a much more abundant clone is one base away. The chain is built from TRBV28 and TRBJ1-1; D gene unclear. Germline V gives CDR1 MDHEN, CDR2 SYDVKM. The CDR3 is 14 amino acids. The V end was cut by 3 bases, the J end by 5 bases, with 13 bases between. The CDR3 bases are TGTGCCAGCAGTTTCGGGAGTCGAAGGACTGAAGCTTTCTTT. This translates into CASSFGSRRTEAFF.

The chain uses TRBV5-1 and TRBJ1-5, with D tentatively TRBD1 (5 bases). The CDR3 has 15 residues. Trimming left V 2 bases short and J 2 bases short, with 11 bases between. Germline assignment: CDR1 SGHRS and CDR2 YFSETQ. CDR3 residues: CASSFQGEGNQPQHF. For the CDR3, the DNA is TGCGCCAGCAGCTTCCAGGGCGAGGGCAATCAGCCCCAGCATTTT.

On this clonotype itself: It may be a read error: a sequence one base away is much more abundant. V is TRBV6-4 and J is TRBJ1-2; 9 bases are a match to TRBD1. The CDR3 spans 14 residues. Per germline, CDR1 MRHNA and CDR2 SNTAGT. After removal of 6 bases from V and 2 bases from J, the junction contained 4 bases not matched to a gene. Here the CDR3 DNA reads TGTGCCAGCAGGGGGACAGGGCCCAACTATGGCTACACCTTC. Translated, it gives CASRGTGPNYGYTF.

The chain carries TRBV6-1 and TRBJ1-2; D ambiguous. CDR3 length equals 11 residues. Looked up from germline, CDR1 is MNHNS and CDR2 is SASEGT. Trimming took 11 bases from V and 3 from J, leaving 10 bases between them. The CDR3 nucleotides read TGTGCCCTGTCAGGAGACTATGGCTACACCTTC. Translation: CALSGDYGYTF.

This clonotype was counted between two and nine times. The chain has TRBV6-2 or TRBV6-3 and TRBJ1-1; D gene ambiguous. The V end lost 5 bases, the J end lost 0 bases, and 16 bases lay between the germline ends. This CDR3 comprises 16 residues. CDR1 and CDR2 (germline): MNHEY, SVGEGT. CDR3 loop: CASSSPSFKVNTEAFF. The CDR3 region has the DNA TGTGCCAGCAGTAGCCCGAGTTTTAAGGTGAACACTGAAGCTTTCTTT.

To note about this clonotype: A much larger clone differs by one base, so this may be a read error. The chain has TRBV6-1 and TRBJ2-7; D is unresolved. The length of the CDR3 is 14 residues. The V end was cut by 5 bases, the J end by 3 bases, with 14 bases between. Germline-derived CDR1 and CDR2 are MNHNS and SASEGT. This chain's CDR3 is CASSTRHGGYEQYF. DNA for the CDR3: TGTGCCAGCAGTACCCGTCATGGCGGCTACGAGCAGTACTTC.

The V and J genes are TRBV18 and TRBJ1-1, with D unclear. The germline V gene has CDR1 KGHSH and CDR2 LQKENI. The V and J ends lost 2 bases and 4 bases respectively, with 17 bases between them. This CDR3 comprises 16 residues. The CDR3 DNA reads as TGTGCCAGCTCACCATTATTGACGGACTTGGGCACTGAAGCTTTCTTT. It yields the protein CASSPLLTDLGTEAFF.

This clonotype came up many times. The chain is built from TRBV12-3 or TRBV12-4 and TRBJ2-5, with TRBD2 matching 10 bases. The CDR3 is made up of 15 amino acids. V gave up 6 bases and J gave up 0 bases; unmatched junction bases: 4. The CDR3 region is CASSPGLADQETQYF. DNA for the CDR3: TGTGCCAGCAGCCCCGGACTAGCGGACCAAGAGACCCAGTACTTC.

This clonotype occurred many times. The chain combines TRBV20-1 with TRBJ2-5, with D possibly matching TRBD2 (7 bases). Looked up from germline, CDR1 is DFQATT and CDR2 is SNEGSKA (reference sequence). V gave up 5 bases and J gave up 2 bases, with 9 bases separating them. This CDR3 is built from 12 residues. The CDR3 coding sequence is TGCAGTGCTGGGGGGGCACAAGAGACCCAGTACTTC. This encodes CSAGGAQETQYF.

This clonotype has a handful of counts. This chain uses TRBV12-3 or TRBV12-4 with TRBJ1-2, with D maybe TRBD1 (5 bases). V was shortened by 4 bases and J by 8 bases, with 11 bases between the two germline ends. The CDR3 runs to 12 residues. CDR3 in amino acids: CASSSDMPGYTF. CDR3 DNA: TGTGCCAGCAGTTCGGACATGCCGGGCTACACCTTC.

J is TRBJ2-1 and V is TRBV7-9, with TRBD2 matching over 9 bases. Germline V lookup: CDR1 SEHNR, CDR2 FQNEAQ (reference sequence). This CDR3 is 15 amino acids long. J lost 6 bases, V lost 3 bases, and 6 bases had no gene match. This CDR3 reads CASSLGSGGLNEQFF. Here the CDR3 DNA reads TGTGCCAGCAGCTTGGGTAGCGGGGGTCTCAATGAGCAGTTCTTC.

This clonotype was found many times. This rearrangement joins TRBV5-5 to TRBJ2-5; 11 nucleotides agree with TRBD2. Germline loops: CDR1 SGHKS, CDR2 YYEKEE (reference sequence). There are 15 residues in the CDR3. V gave up 5 bases and J gave up 1 base; unmatched junction bases: 4. CDR3 protein: CASSSLAGAQETQYF. The CDR3 nucleotides read TGTGCCAGCAGTTCACTAGCGGGGGCCCAAGAGACCCAGTACTTC. The full variable domain, in which reference TRBV5-5 and TRBJ2-5 provide the parts outside the CDR3, is DAGVTQSPTHLIKTRGQQVTLRCSPISGHKSVSWYQQVLGQGPQFIFQYYEKEERGRGNFPDRFSARQFPNYSSELNVNALLLGDSALYLCASSSLAGAQETQYFGPGTRLLVL.

A few counts support this clonotype. The V and J genes are TRBV14 and TRBJ2-7; 8 bases map to TRBD2. Trimming cost V 2 bases and J 3 bases; bases outside gene matches: 9. This CDR3 has 16 amino acids. The germline gives CDR1 SGHDN, CDR2 FVKESK. The CDR3 sequence is CASSQLNLAGNYEQYF. DNA of the CDR3: TGTGCCAGCAGCCAACTTAACTTAGCGGGGAACTACGAGCAGTACTTC.

This chain links TRBV20-1 with TRBJ1-2, with 8 bases identical to TRBD1. The CDR3 is 12 residues long. The V gene's germline CDR1 is DFQATT and CDR2 SNEGSKA (reference sequence). The V segment lost 6 bases and the J segment 8 bases; nucleotides outside the gene matches: 8. The chain's CDR3 is CSAGTGKVGYTF. CDR3 DNA sequence: TGCAGTGCCGGGACAGGAAAAGTGGGCTACACCTTC.

The rearrangement joins TRBV11-3 to TRBJ1-1; D is ambiguous. V lost 0 bases, J lost 0 bases, and 5 bases lay in between. Per the germline V gene, CDR1 is SGHNT and CDR2 is YENEEA. The CDR3 has 14 residues. The CDR3 DNA follows: TGTGCCAGCAGCTTAGAGTTCTTGAACACTGAAGCTTTCTTT. Protein product: CASSLEFLNTEAFF.

The J gene is TRBJ2-1, the V gene TRBV3-1; a weak D match, TRBD2 (6 bases). V was shortened by 0 bases and J by 2 bases, with 8 bases between the two germline ends. The CDR3 is made up of 15 amino acids. Germline V gives CDR1 LGHDT, CDR2 YNNKEL (reference sequence). The CDR3 loop is CASSQEAGAYNEQFF. DNA for the CDR3: TGTGCCAGCAGCCAAGAAGCGGGTGCCTACAATGAGCAGTTCTTC.

The V gene is TRBV12-3 or TRBV12-4, the J gene TRBJ1-1; D is possibly TRBD1 (5 bases). This CDR3 has 13 residues. The V gene lost 7 bases and the J gene lost 7 bases, with 16 bases spanning the gap. The CDR3: CASNGQGINEAFF. The CDR3 DNA reads as TGTGCCAGCAACGGCCAGGGAATTAATGAAGCTTTCTTT.

In DNA, the CDR3 is TGTGCCAGCAGCGACAGGGGCTCGAACACTGAAGCTTTCTTT. Protein product: CASSDRGSNTEAFF. The chain has TRBV12-3 or TRBV12-4 and TRBJ1-1, with 8 bases matching TRBD1. This CDR3 spans 14 amino acids. V shed 6 bases, J shed 1 base, and the junction held 4 bases outside the gene matches.

This clonotype was detected only a few times. The chain is built from TRBV27 and TRBJ1-5; D is possibly TRBD1 (6 bases). CDR1 is MNHEY, CDR2 SMNVEV, per germline (reference sequence). The V gene lost 3 bases and the J gene lost 6 bases, with 12 bases spanning the gap. The CDR3 loop spans 14 amino acids. The CDR3 here is CASSFRGPGQPQHF. CDR3 sequence (DNA): TGTGCCAGCAGTTTTCGGGGGCCCGGTCAGCCCCAGCATTTT.

This clonotype was recorded a few times. The rearrangement joins TRBV6-5 to TRBJ1-2; D is unclear. With 0 bases removed from V and 7 bases from J, the gap between germline ends came to 12 bases. CDR3 length equals 14 residues. Germline loops: CDR1 MNHEY, CDR2 SVGAGI. The CDR3 DNA reads as TGTGCCAGCAGTTACTCTCCGTCTAGCCTTGGCTACACCTTC. It encodes CASSYSPSSLGYTF.